A selection of T cell receptor beta chains follows, all from one sample in a study of beta chain features in type 1 diabetes. Sequencing was performed with immunoSEQ multiplex PCR; in TCRdb, only in-frame clones are kept and a portion is missing. The table has about 620,000 clones, 15% to 18% seen once. Sample: naive CD4+ T cells from blood. Receptors were obtained from a man between 18 and 29 years old in good health. Each CDR3 is given with its conserved first and last residue. Fields, in order: clone size, J gene, V gene, D gene, CDR3 protein, CDR3 DNA. D genes are given only for firm matches. Clone size is given for some rows only: seen once, a few or many times, or a class if the clone is expanded.

>NA|TRBJ1-2|TRBV27|NA
CASARGGYGYTF
TGTGCCAGCGCCAGGGGCGGATATGGCTACACCTTC
>few|TRBJ1-4|TRBV27|NA
CASSFRGEKLFF
TGTGCCAGCAGTTTTAGAGGGGAAAAACTGTTTTTT
>few|TRBJ2-5|TRBV19|TRBD1
CASNPTGTGVETQYF
TGTGCCAGTAATCCAACCGGGACAGGGGTAGAGACCCAGTACTTC
>NA|TRBJ2-5|TRBV30|TRBD2
CAWSAGLAGSTQYF
TGTGCCTGGAGTGCAGGACTAGCGGGGTCGACCCAGTACTTC
>NA|TRBJ2-1|TRBV4-3|NA
CASSQEGRVKEQFF
TGCGCCAGCAGCCAAGAGGGACGTGTAAAGGAGCAGTTCTTC
>NA|TRBJ2-5|TRBV6-5|NA
CASSLQETQYF
TGTGCCAGCAGTTTACAGGAGACCCAGTACTTC
>NA|TRBJ2-5|TRBV5-6|TRBD1
CASSLQGARETQYF
TGTGCCAGCAGCTTGCAGGGGGCAAGAGAGACCCAGTACTTC
>NA|TRBJ1-6|TRBV6-5|TRBD1
CASSNRGLGSPLHF
TGTGCCAGCAGCAACAGGGGGCTCGGTTCACCCCTCCACTTT
>few|TRBJ2-5|TRBV7-3|NA
CASSLSRATRETQYF
TGTGCCAGCAGCCTCAGCCGGGCCACCCGAGAGACCCAGTACTTC
>NA|TRBJ2-5|TRBV4-3|NA
CASSPNSGPTKETQYF
TGCGCCAGCAGCCCCAACTCCGGACCGACAAAAGAGACCCAGTACTTC
>few|TRBJ2-3|TRBV19|NA
CASSPWIQADTQYF
TGTGCCAGTAGTCCATGGATACAGGCAGATACGCAGTATTTT
>few|TRBJ2-1|TRBV5-1|NA
CASSLATGNEQFF
TGCGCCAGCAGCTTGGCCACAGGCAATGAGCAGTTCTTC
>few|TRBJ2-5|TRBV4-3|TRBD1
CASSQGQGAQRETQYF
TGCGCCAGCAGCCAAGGACAGGGGGCGCAAAGAGAGACCCAGTACTTC
>NA|TRBJ1-3|TRBV30|NA
CAWGQFSGNTIYF
TGTGCCTGGGGACAGTTCTCTGGAAACACCATATATTTT
>NA|TRBJ2-7|TRBV7-2|NA
CASSLEPPYEQYF
TGTGCCAGCAGCTTAGAACCCCCCTACGAGCAGTACTTC
>NA|TRBJ1-1|TRBV7-9|TRBD1
CASSLGRSGGMNTEAFF
TGTGCCAGCAGCTTGGGCAGGTCAGGGGGTATGAACACTGAAGCTTTCTTT
>NA|TRBJ1-2|TRBV5-1|NA
CASSNNDYGYTF
TGCGCCAGCAGCAACAACGACTATGGCTACACCTTC
>NA|TRBJ2-5|TRBV4-1|TRBD2
CASSQVLAGAHETQYF
TGCGCCAGCAGCCAAGTCCTAGCGGGAGCCCACGAGACCCAGTACTTC
>NA|TRBJ2-1|TRBV5-4|NA
CASSFWTGALSYNEQFF
TGTGCCAGCAGCTTTTGGACGGGGGCACTCTCCTACAATGAGCAGTTCTTC
>few|TRBJ1-1|TRBV9|NA
CASSDGGGTLNTEAFF
TGTGCCAGCAGCGACGGGGGAGGGACTTTGAACACTGAAGCTTTCTTT
>NA|TRBJ2-6|TRBV4-2|NA
CASSRDGSSGANVLTF
TGTGCCAGCAGCCGCGACGGAAGCTCTGGGGCCAACGTCCTGACTTTC
>few|TRBJ1-1|TRBV6-5|NA
CASAGGKAFF
TGTGCCAGCGCTGGTGGGAAAGCTTTCTTT
>NA|TRBJ1-2|TRBV6-1|NA
CASSEDRLNYGYTF
TGTGCCAGCAGTGAAGACAGGTTAAACTATGGCTACACCTTC
>few|TRBJ2-2|TRBV9|TRBD2
CASSGVASGGGGELFF
TGTGCCAGCAGCGGCGTAGCTAGCGGGGGAGGCGGGGAGCTGTTTTTT
>NA|TRBJ2-1|TRBV5-4|TRBD2
CASSSGLAGGVEQFF
TGTGCCAGCAGCTCAGGACTAGCGGGAGGGGTTGAGCAGTTCTTC
>NA|TRBJ1-5|TRBV7-9|NA
CASSLSDSGDQPQHF
TGTGCCAGCAGCTTATCAGATAGTGGGGATCAGCCCCAGCATTTT
>few|TRBJ1-2|TRBV6-5|NA
CASSEMGYTF
TGTGCCAGCAGTGAAATGGGCTACACCTTC
>few|TRBJ1-1|TRBV28|NA
CASSPRHTEAFF
TGTGCCAGCAGTCCCCGGCACACTGAAGCTTTCTTT
>once|TRBJ2-3|TRBV2|TRBD1
CASRDRASDTQYF
TGTGCCAGCAGGGACAGGGCATCAGATACGCAGTATTTT
>NA|TRBJ1-2|TRBV6-5|TRBD1
CASRVGGGAGYGYTF
TGTGCCAGCAGGGTGGGAGGGGGCGCGGGCTATGGCTACACCTTC
>NA|TRBJ2-7|TRBV7-2|TRBD2
CASSLATSGSSYEQYF
TGTGCCAGCAGCTTAGCAACTAGCGGAAGCTCCTACGAGCAGTACTTC
>NA|TRBJ1-2|TRBV5-6|NA
CASSLKGTAGYGYTF
TGTGCCAGCAGCTTGAAAGGCACAGCCGGCTATGGCTACACCTTC
>few|TRBJ1-4|TRBV6-6|TRBD1
CASSYTAGGLGFF
TGTGCCAGCAGTTACACGGCAGGGGGATTAGGGTTTTTT
>few|TRBJ2-6|TRBV2|NA
CASREPGANVLTF
TGTGCCAGCAGGGAACCTGGGGCCAACGTCCTGACTTTC
>once|TRBJ2-3|TRBV28|NA
CASSSDVTSTDTQYF
TGTGCCAGCAGTTCCGACGTGACTAGCACAGATACGCAGTATTTT
>few|TRBJ2-2|TRBV2|NA
CASSALQGPGELFF
TGTGCCAGCAGTGCCCTTCAGGGCCCCGGGGAGCTGTTTTTT
>few|TRBJ2-3|TRBV19|TRBD2
CASSIRPSGNRGTDTQYF
TGTGCCAGTAGTATTAGGCCTAGCGGCAATAGGGGCACAGATACGCAGTATTTT
>NA|TRBJ2-4|TRBV19|TRBD2
CASSLGLAGTIAKNIQYF
TGTGCCAGTAGCCTGGGACTAGCGGGGACGATAGCCAAAAACATTCAGTACTTC
>NA|TRBJ2-3|TRBV14|NA
CASSQDSGLPIDTQYF
TGTGCCAGCAGCCAAGACAGTGGCCTTCCTATCGATACGCAGTATTTT
>once|TRBJ2-3|TRBV14|TRBD1
CASSRDRTRKDTQYF
TGTGCCAGCAGTCGGGACAGGACCCGGAAAGATACGCAGTATTTT